This T cell receptor (beta chain) originates from a study of cytomegalovirus exposure and HLA in healthy donors. Study-wide results and limits: Rarity marked most TCR sequences, yet some public TCRs occurred in many donors. There were over 150 TCR beta chains listed as cytomegalovirus-associated. Trimming of TCR beta V- and J-genes showed a link, identified in a later analysis, to a missense DCLRE1C variant.

Vbeta (60) and Jbeta (13) primers were used in the PCR. Only in-frame clones appear in the TCRdb table, and some are missing; sequencing was by immunoSEQ multiplex PCR. The sample has about 98,000 clones; under 85% are singletons. This CDR3 contains 13 residues. Germline loops: CDR1 SGHRS, CDR2 YFSETQ. Trimming cost V 6 bases and J 5 bases, with 14 bases left between them. For this clone: Its antigen is not known.

Specimen: PBMCs. The chain uses TRBV5-1 and TRBJ2-5; TRBD2 is a possible D gene (6 bases). This sequence was found in a female donor in good health and CMV-seropositive. As DNA, the CDR3 is TGCGCCAGCACGGGATTACGGGGGGAGACCCAGTACTTC. It is translated as CASTGLRGETQYF. Full variable domain (outside the CDR3, taken from reference TRBV5-1 and TRBJ2-5): KAGVTQTPRYLIKTRGQQVTLSCSPISGHRSVSWYQQTPGQGLQFLFEYFSETQRNKGNFPGRFSGRQFSNSRSEMNVSTLELGDSALYLCASTGLRGETQYFGPGTRLLVL.